These T cell receptor beta chains were read from a single sample in a study of blood T cell repertoires in COVID-19. The assay was immunoSEQ multiplex PCR, and TCRdb's table has in-frame clones only and misses some. The table shows about 70,000 clones, with more than 75% occurring only once. The material sequenced was peripheral blood. Every receptor here comes from a man in his forties or fifties with COVID-19, enrolled during active disease. Both conserved end residues are part of each CDR3. D genes are given only for firm matches. Clone size is not always given. Where it is, it says once, few, many or a class for expanded clones.

j_gene | v_gene | abundance | d_gene | CDR3nt | CDR3aa
TRBJ2-5 | TRBV28 | NA | NA | TGTGCCAGCCGTGGCCCGACAGTGGACTTC | CASRGPTVDF
TRBJ1-1 | TRBV5-1 | NA | NA | TGCGCCAGCAGCTTGGCCGGGGGTGGGAACACTGAAGCTTTCTTT | CASSLAGGGNTEAFF
TRBJ2-3 | TRBV24-1 | once | NA | TGTGCCACCAGTGATCCCCTCAGCACAGATACGCAGTATTTT | CATSDPLSTDTQYF
TRBJ1-2 | TRBV30 | NA | NA | TGTGCCTGGAGTGTAAGCCCCAGGGCTTTTGGCTACACCTTC | CAWSVSPRAFGYTF
TRBJ2-3 | TRBV3-1/TRBV3-2 | NA | NA | TGTGCCAGCAGCCAAGATCCCGGGGTGGGAGATACGCAGTATTTT | CASSQDPGVGDTQYF
TRBJ2-2 | TRBV6-2/TRBV6-3 | few | NA | TGTGCCAGCAGTTACAGGGGGAGCGGGGAGCTGTTTTTT | CASSYRGSGELFF
TRBJ2-7 | TRBV6-5 | NA | TRBD1 | TGTGCCAGCAACCGGGACAGGGGCCACGAGCAGTACTTC | CASNRDRGHEQYF
TRBJ1-1 | TRBV28 | NA | NA | TGTGCCAGCAGTTTACCCGCGGGGGGCGCTTATACGAACACTGAAGCTTTCTTT | CASSLPAGGAYTNTEAFF
TRBJ1-2 | TRBV6-5 | NA | TRBD1 | TGTGCCAGCAGTATGACAGGGGGAAATGGCTACACCTTC | CASSMTGGNGYTF
TRBJ1-5 | TRBV6-5 | NA | NA | TGTGCCAGCAGAGGACAGCTTGGGAATCAGCCCCAGCATTTT | CASRGQLGNQPQHF
TRBJ1-3 | TRBV3-1/TRBV3-2 | NA | NA | TGTGCCAGCAGCCTCTCTATAACTTCTGGAAACACCATATATTTT | CASSLSITSGNTIYF
TRBJ2-7 | TRBV6-1 | NA | NA | TGTGCCAGCAGTGAGCACAACCCAGCCTACGAGCAGTACTTC | CASSEHNPAYEQYF
TRBJ2-1 | TRBV7-9 | NA | NA | TGTGCCAGCAGTTCGATGGGACTTTTCTCCTACAATGAGCAGTTCTTC | CASSSMGLFSYNEQFF
TRBJ1-1 | TRBV11-2 | NA | NA | TGTGCCAGCAGCACTCTTATGTGGCCGACTCCTGACGGAGCTTTCTTT | CASSTLMWPTPDGAFF
TRBJ1-2 | TRBV28 | NA | TRBD1 | TGTGCCAGCACAGGGGGCTATGGCTACACCTTC | CASTGGYGYTF
TRBJ1-4 | TRBV3-1/TRBV3-2 | NA | NA | TGTGCCAGCAGCCCGGCTCTCGGGGTTGAAAAACTGTTTTTT | CASSPALGVEKLFF
TRBJ2-1 | TRBV11-2 | NA | TRBD2 | TGTGCCAGCAGCACGACTAGCGGGGTAGGTGGTAATGAGCAGTTCTTC | CASSTTSGVGGNEQFF
TRBJ2-7 | TRBV10-1 | NA | NA | TGCGCCACTACTCGGCGGCGCCAAAGCTCCTACGAGCAGTACTTC | CATTRRRQSSYEQYF
TRBJ2-7 | TRBV27 | NA | NA | TGTGCCAGCAGTTCAAGATACACAGGGTCCGAGCAGTACTTC | CASSSRYTGSEQYF
TRBJ1-4 | TRBV4-1 | NA | NA | TGCGCCAGCAGCCAAGCCGAACTCCCGAAACCGGGTAATGAAAAACTGTTTTTT | CASSQAELPKPGNEKLFF
TRBJ2-5 | TRBV5-1 | few | NA | TGCGCCAGCAGCTTGGCCGTTGGGAGAGAGACCCAGTACTTC | CASSLAVGRETQYF
TRBJ1-2 | TRBV29-1 | once | NA | TGCAGCGCACCCGGGGTCCTCGGGGGCTACACCTTC | CSAPGVLGGYTF
TRBJ2-1 | TRBV6-4 | NA | TRBD1 | TGTGCCAGCAGTGAGTCTGTGGGACAGGGAGGGGGTGAGCAGTTCTTC | CASSESVGQGGGEQFF
TRBJ2-5 | TRBV19 | NA | TRBD2 | TGTGCCAGTAGTATAGGGGGTAGCGGGGGCCCCCAAGAGACCCAGTACTTC | CASSIGGSGGPQETQYF
TRBJ2-7 | TRBV7-9 | few | TRBD2 | TGTGCCAGCAGACCCGGGGGGACCTACGAGCAGTACTTC | CASRPGGTYEQYF
TRBJ1-3 | TRBV28 | NA | TRBD1 | TGTGCCAGCCCGCCGGACAGGAAAATATCCTCTGGAAACACCATATATTTT | CASPPDRKISSGNTIYF
TRBJ1-1 | TRBV27 | NA | TRBD1 | TGTGCCAGCAGTTTCGGACAGGGGACGACTGAAGCTTTCTTT | CASSFGQGTTEAFF
TRBJ2-1 | TRBV5-5 | NA | TRBD2 | TGTGCCAGCAGCAAGCCGGGACTAGCGGGGGGAAGGCGAGACAATGAGCAGTTCTTC | CASSKPGLAGGRRDNEQFF
TRBJ1-2 | TRBV18 | NA | NA | TGTGCCAGCTCACCTCACACCTATGGCTACACCTTC | CASSPHTYGYTF
TRBJ2-7 | TRBV30 | once | NA | TGTGCCTGGAATACGGTTTACGAGCAGTACTTC | CAWNTVYEQYF
TRBJ1-2 | TRBV3-1/TRBV3-2 | NA | TRBD1 | TGTGCCAGCAGCCAAGGCTTTGGACAGGAGAATGGCTACACCTTC | CASSQGFGQENGYTF
TRBJ1-4 | TRBV28 | once | NA | TGTGCCAGCAGATATGCTCGGGGGGCTAATGAAAAACTGTTTTTT | CASRYARGANEKLFF
TRBJ2-5 | TRBV5-1 | NA | TRBD2 | TGCGCCAGCAGCTTGGTGCTAGCGGGGGAAGAGACCCAGTACTTC | CASSLVLAGEETQYF
TRBJ1-2 | TRBV6-2/TRBV6-3 | NA | TRBD1 | TGTGCCAGCAGCTGGGGACAGGGCGGCAGCTACACCTTC | CASSWGQGGSYTF
TRBJ2-5 | TRBV27 | NA | NA | TGTGCCAGCAGTCGGGGGTGGATGGAGACCCAGTACTTC | CASSRGWMETQYF
TRBJ1-2 | TRBV11-2 | NA | NA | TGTGCCAGCAGCCGTACAGGGTTTCAAGTCTACACCTTC | CASSRTGFQVYTF
TRBJ2-1 | TRBV6-1 | medium-sized | NA | TGTGCCAGCAGTGATCTTGGACAGAGCTCCTACAATGAGCAGTTCTTC | CASSDLGQSSYNEQFF
TRBJ2-2 | TRBV4-2 | NA | TRBD1 | TGTGCCAGCAGCCAAGAATCAGGGGGAACCGGGGAGCTGTTTTTT | CASSQESGGTGELFF
TRBJ1-1 | TRBV5-1 | NA | NA | TGCGCCAGCAAGGAGTTGTCGAACACTGAAGCTTTCTTT | CASKELSNTEAFF
TRBJ2-3 | TRBV18 | NA | TRBD2 | TGTGCCAGCTCACCACCCGGGGGGTTACTGAGCACAGATACGCAGTATTTT | CASSPPGGLLSTDTQYF
TRBJ2-2 | TRBV29-1 | NA | TRBD1 | TGCAGCGTCCAATCGGGGACAGGGAACACCGGGGAGCTGTTTTTT | CSVQSGTGNTGELFF
TRBJ1-6 | TRBV12-3/TRBV12-4 | once | NA | TGTGCCAGCAAACAGGGAAATTCACCCCTCCACTTT | CASKQGNSPLHF
TRBJ2-5 | TRBV5-1 | NA | TRBD2 | TGCGCCAGCAGCACTCGACTAGCGGGGGTGGAGACCCAGTACTTC | CASSTRLAGVETQYF
TRBJ2-5 | TRBV29-1 | once | NA | TGCAGCGGCTCGAGACAGAACCAAGAGACCCAGTACTTC | CSGSRQNQETQYF
TRBJ2-4 | TRBV5-1 | NA | TRBD2 | TGCGCCAGCAGCTTCGGGACTAGCGGGTTAGACATTCAGTACTTC | CASSFGTSGLDIQYF
TRBJ2-7 | TRBV2 | once | TRBD1 | TGTGCCAGCAGACCATCTTCGGGGACAGGGGGCACTAACTCCTACGAGCAGTACTTC | CASRPSSGTGGTNSYEQYF
TRBJ1-1 | TRBV9 | NA | TRBD1 | TGTGCCAGCAGCCCACCCGACAGGGCGTACACTGAAGCTTTCTTT | CASSPPDRAYTEAFF
TRBJ1-2 | TRBV7-2 | NA | NA | TGTGCCATATTGAGGGGGTCGATATATGGCTACACCTTC | CAILRGSIYGYTF
TRBJ1-6 | TRBV6-1 | NA | TRBD1 | TGTGCCAGCAGTGACACAGGGGGCGCAAAGTCACCCCTCCACTTT | CASSDTGGAKSPLHF
TRBJ2-3 | TRBV6-4 | NA | NA | TGTGCCAGCATCGGCACAGATACGCAGTATTTT | CASIGTDTQYF
TRBJ2-7 | TRBV19 | NA | NA | TGTGCCAGTAGAGCCGAATGGACAGACTACGAGCAGTACTTC | CASRAEWTDYEQYF
TRBJ1-5 | TRBV6-4 | NA | TRBD1 | TGTGCCAGCAGTCCCCAGGGGGCTAATCAGCCCCAGCATTTT | CASSPQGANQPQHF
TRBJ2-3 | TRBV4-1 | NA | NA | TGCGCCAGCCGGCGGAGGGCCGGAGATACGCAGTATTTT | CASRRRAGDTQYF
TRBJ2-3 | TRBV5-1 | NA | NA | TGCGCCAGCAGCCCCCTGACCCAGGGAACAGATACGCAGTATTTT | CASSPLTQGTDTQYF
TRBJ1-5 | TRBV3-1/TRBV3-2 | NA | NA | TGTGCCAGCAGCCAGGTCGGGGGGGTAGGTCAGCCCCAGCATTTT | CASSQVGGVGQPQHF
TRBJ2-3 | TRBV5-1 | NA | NA | TGCGCCAGCAGCTTGGGTCCGGGGAGCACAGATACGCAGTATTTT | CASSLGPGSTDTQYF
TRBJ1-2 | TRBV20-1 | NA | NA | TGCAGTGCTAGTAGCGGGGCAGGCTATGGCTACACCTTC | CSASSGAGYGYTF
TRBJ2-6 | TRBV19 | NA | NA | TGTGCCAGTAGCAAAACATCCACCTCTGGGGCCAACGTCCTGACTTTC | CASSKTSTSGANVLTF